This TCR beta chain stems from a study of CD8 T cell repertoires and HIV-1 epitope variants. Study background: T cells were stimulated with Twenty-five Gag and Nef peptides separately. Control wells had CMV/EBV/flu peptides, negative Ebola AY9, or no peptide. Tested: three Gag epitope families, Nef HW9 and YT9.

Concerning this clone: What it binds is not known.

On the immunoSEQ platform, TCR beta CDR3s were sequenced at survey depth. The table came from immunoSEQ multiplex PCR; TCRdb's copy has only in-frame clones and leaves some out. Among about 2,600 clones listed, around 67% were seen once. Germline lookup yields CDR1 SQVTM and CDR2 ANQGSEA. Between the trimmed V and J ends, which lost 3 bases and 5 bases, there was a span of 13 bases. This CDR3 has 14 residues. Specimen: cultured CD8+ T cells derived from PBMCs. The chain couples TRBV29-1 to TRBJ2-2, with D unclear. This TCR was sampled from a male donor with HIV. Here the CDR3 DNA reads TGCAGCGTTGAGGGTCAGGCCGCGACCGGGGAGCTGTTTTTT. This encodes CSVEGQAATGELFF.